The sequence of this T cell receptor (beta chain) was determined in a study of immune evolution from preneoplasia to lung adenocarcinoma. Findings and limits, study-wide: Highest clonality occurred in KRAS-mutant, not EGFR-mutant or double wild-type, nodules. Normal lung had the highest top T cell clone frequencies.

Comment on this clone: Its antigen is unidentified.

Per the germline V gene, CDR1 is SGHAT and CDR2 is FQNNGV. V shed 5 bases, J shed 10 bases, and the junction held 4 bases outside the gene matches. The CDR3 loop spans 12 amino acids. Sequencing was performed with immunoSEQ multiplex PCR; in TCRdb, only in-frame clones are kept and a portion is missing. The sample carries around 10,000 clones, roughly 77% recorded once. Premalignant or tumor cells were enriched by macro-dissection after pathologic assessment. This sequence joins TRBV11-2 and TRBJ2-1; 8 bases agree with TRBD1. The sequence came from a donor of 70 years or more with lung adenocarcinoma. The sequenced sample was FFPE minimally invasive lung adenocarcinoma tissue. In nucleotides, the CDR3 is TGTGCCAGCAGCAAACAGGGGGGCGAGCAGTTCTTC. It translates to CASSKQGGEQFF.